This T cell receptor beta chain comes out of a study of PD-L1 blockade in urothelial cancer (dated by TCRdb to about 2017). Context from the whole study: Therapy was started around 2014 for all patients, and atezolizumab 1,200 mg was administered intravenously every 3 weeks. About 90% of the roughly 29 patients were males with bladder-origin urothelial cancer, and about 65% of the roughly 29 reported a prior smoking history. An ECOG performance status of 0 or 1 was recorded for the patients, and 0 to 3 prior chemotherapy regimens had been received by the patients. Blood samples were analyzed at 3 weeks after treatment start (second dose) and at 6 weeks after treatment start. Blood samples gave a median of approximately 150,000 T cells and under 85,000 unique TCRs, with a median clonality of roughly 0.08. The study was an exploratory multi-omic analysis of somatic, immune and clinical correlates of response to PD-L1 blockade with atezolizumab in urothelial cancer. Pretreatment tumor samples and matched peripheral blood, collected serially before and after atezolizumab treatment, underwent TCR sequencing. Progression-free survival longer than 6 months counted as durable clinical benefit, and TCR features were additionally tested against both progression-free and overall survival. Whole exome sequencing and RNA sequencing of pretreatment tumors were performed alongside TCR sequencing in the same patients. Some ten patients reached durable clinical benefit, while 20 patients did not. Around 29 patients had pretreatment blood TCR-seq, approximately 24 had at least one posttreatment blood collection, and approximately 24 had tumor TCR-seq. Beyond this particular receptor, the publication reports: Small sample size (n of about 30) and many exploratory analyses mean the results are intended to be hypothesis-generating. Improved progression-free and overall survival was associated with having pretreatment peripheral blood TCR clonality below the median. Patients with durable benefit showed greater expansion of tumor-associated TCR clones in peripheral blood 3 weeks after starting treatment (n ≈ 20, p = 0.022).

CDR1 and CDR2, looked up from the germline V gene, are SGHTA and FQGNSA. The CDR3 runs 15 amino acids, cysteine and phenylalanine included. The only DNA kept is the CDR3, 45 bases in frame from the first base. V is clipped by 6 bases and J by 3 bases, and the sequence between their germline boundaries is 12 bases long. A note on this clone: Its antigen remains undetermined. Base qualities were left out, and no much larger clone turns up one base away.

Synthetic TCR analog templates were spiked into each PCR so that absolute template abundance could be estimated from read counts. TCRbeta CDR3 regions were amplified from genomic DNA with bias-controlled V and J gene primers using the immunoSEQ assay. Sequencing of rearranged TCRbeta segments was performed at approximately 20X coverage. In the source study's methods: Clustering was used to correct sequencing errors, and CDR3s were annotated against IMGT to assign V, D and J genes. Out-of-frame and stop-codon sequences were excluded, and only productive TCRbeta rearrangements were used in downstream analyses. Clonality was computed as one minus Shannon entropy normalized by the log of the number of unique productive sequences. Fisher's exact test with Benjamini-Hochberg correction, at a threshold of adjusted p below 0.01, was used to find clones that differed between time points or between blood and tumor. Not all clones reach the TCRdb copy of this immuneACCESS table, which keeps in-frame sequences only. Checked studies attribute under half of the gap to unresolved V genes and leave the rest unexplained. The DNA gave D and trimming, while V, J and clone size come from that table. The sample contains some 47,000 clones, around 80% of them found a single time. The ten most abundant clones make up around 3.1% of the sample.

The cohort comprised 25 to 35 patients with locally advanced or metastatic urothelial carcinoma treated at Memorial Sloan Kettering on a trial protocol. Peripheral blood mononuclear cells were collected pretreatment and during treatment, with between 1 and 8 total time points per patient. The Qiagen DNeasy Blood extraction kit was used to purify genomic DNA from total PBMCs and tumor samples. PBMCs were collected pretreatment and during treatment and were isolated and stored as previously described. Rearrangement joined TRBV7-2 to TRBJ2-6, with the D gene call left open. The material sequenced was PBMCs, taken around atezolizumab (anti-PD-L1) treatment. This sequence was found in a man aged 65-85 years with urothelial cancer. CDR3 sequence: CASSPLRLGANVLTF. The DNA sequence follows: TGTGCCAGCAGTCCCCTCCGTCTTGGGGCCAACGTCCTGACTTTC.